Below are 27 T cell receptor beta chains sequenced from a single sample in a study of shared clonotypes between healthy human individuals. Libraries were prepared by immunoSEQ multiplex PCR; TCRdb keeps only in-frame clonotypes and omits some of them. In the table there are fewer than 3 million clones, about 90% of which are singletons. Sequencing used naive CD4+ T cells from PBMCs. As to subset: CD45RA+ positively selected. The receptor source for this set is a man between 18 and 35 years old in good health. Some clones in this sample may be carry-over from other donors' samples.

The chain uses TRBV7-2 and TRBJ1-5, with 10 bases identical to TRBD1. CDR3 length: 16 amino acids. Germline lookup yields CDR1 SGHTA and CDR2 FQGNSA. The junction had 4 bases not matched to a gene; V was cut back by 5 bases and J by 0 bases. For the CDR3, the DNA is TGTGCCAGCAGCGACCGGGACAGGGGTAGCAATCAGCCCCAGCATTTT. This gives the protein CASSDRDRGSNQPQHF. Together with reference TRBV7-2 and TRBJ1-5, the CDR3 gives the full variable domain: GAGVSQSPSNKVTEKGKDVELRCDPISGHTALYWYRQSLGQGLEFLIYFQGNSAPDKSGLPSDRFSAERTGGSVSTLTIQRTQQEDSAVYLCASSDRDRGSNQPQHFGDGTRLSIL.

V gene TRBV19 combines with J gene TRBJ2-7; 9 nucleotides line up with TRBD1. There are 14 residues in the CDR3. CDR1 LNHDA and CDR2 SQIVND come from the germline V gene (reference sequence). After removal of 5 bases from V and 5 bases from J, the junction contained 7 bases not matched to a gene. This CDR3 is CASSAGQGLHEQYF. The CDR3 DNA reads as TGTGCCAGTAGTGCGGGACAGGGTCTGCACGAGCAGTACTTC.

The V gene is TRBV6-1, the J gene TRBJ2-3; D remains ambiguous. V lost 4 bases, J lost 0 bases, and 14 bases lay in between. The CDR3 covers 16 residues. The germline V gene has CDR1 MNHNS and CDR2 SASEGT. The CDR3 region has the DNA TGTGCCAGCAGTGTAAACCCCCCTACGAGCACAGATACGCAGTATTTT. Translation: CASSVNPPTSTDTQYF.

This chain links TRBV5-5 with TRBJ2-7, with a weak D call TRBD1 (6 bases). Germline V gene lookup returns CDR1 SGHKS and CDR2 YYEKEE (reference sequence). Trimming took 3 bases from V and 3 from J, leaving 16 bases between them. The CDR3 runs 15 residues. CDR3: CASSSVTGLGYEQYF. The CDR3 region has the DNA TGTGCCAGCAGCTCCGTGACAGGCTTAGGCTACGAGCAGTACTTC.

V and J are TRBV4-2 and TRBJ2-1; 11 bases agree with TRBD2. Germline V lookup: CDR1 LGHNA, CDR2 YNFKEQ. With 3 bases clipped from V and 8 bases from J, the junction kept 9 bases outside the gene matches. This CDR3 spans 16 amino acids. CDR3 protein: CASSQGLTSGIDEQFF. CDR3 DNA sequence: TGTGCCAGCAGCCAGGGCTTGACTAGCGGGATCGATGAGCAGTTCTTC.

The J gene is TRBJ1-1, the V gene TRBV5-5; no clear D. This CDR3 region has 15 residues. The germline V and J ends were trimmed by 0 bases and 0 bases, with 9 bases remaining between them. Germline assignment: CDR1 SGHKS and CDR2 YYEKEE (reference sequence). DNA for the CDR3: TGTGCCAGCAGCTTGGGTGGCAGTTTGAACACTGAAGCTTTCTTT. Amino acid sequence: CASSLGGSLNTEAFF.

The genes are TRBV21-1 and TRBJ2-7; the D call in the table, TRBD2, was not verified against the DNA. TRBV21-1 is noted as a pseudogene. This CDR3 region has 17 residues. The chain's CDR3 is CASSKVPRPYLGYEQYF. CDR3 coding DNA: TGTGCCAGCAGCAAAGTACCGCGGCCCTACCTGGGTTACGAGCAGTACTTC.

V and J are TRBV19 and TRBJ2-2; 7 bases line up with TRBD2. Germline CDR1 is LNHDA and CDR2 is SQIVND (reference sequence). The V and J ends lost 5 bases and 0 bases, in that order; junction bases with no gene match: 6. The CDR3 extends over 16 amino acids. The CDR3 nucleotides read TGTGCCAGTAGTGTCACTAGCGCTTCGAACACCGGGGAGCTGTTTTTT. Its protein is CASSVTSASNTGELFF. The full variable domain, with the rest looked up from reference TRBV19 and TRBJ2-2, is DGGITQSPKYLFRKEGQNVTLSCEQNLNHDAMYWYRQDPGQGLRLIYYSQIVNDFQKGDIAEGYSVSREKKESFPLTVTSAQKNPTAFYLCASSVTSASNTGELFFGEGSRLTVL.

The rearrangement uses TRBV5-1 and TRBJ2-1; D ambiguous. V shed 1 base and J shed 0 bases, with 8 bases lying between them. CDR1 is SGHRS, CDR2 YFSETQ, per germline. The CDR3 consists of 15 residues. CDR3 amino acids: CASSLFRASYNEQFF. CDR3 nucleotide sequence: TGCGCCAGCAGCTTGTTTCGGGCCTCCTACAATGAGCAGTTCTTC.

For this clone: This sample also contains other DNA sequences that code for the same CDR3. The V and J genes are TRBV11-2 and TRBJ2-5; tentative D call: TRBD1 (5 bases). Trimming shortened V by 5 bases and J by 2 bases, and 12 bases separated the two germline ends. This CDR3 spans 14 amino acids. Germline assignment: CDR1 SGHAT and CDR2 FQNNGV. The CDR3 DNA is TGTGCCAGCAGCCTCCAAGGGGCGCAAGAGACCCAGTACTTC. This translates into CASSLQGAQETQYF.

This clone was detected only once. The V gene is TRBV28, the J gene TRBJ2-6, with D perhaps being TRBD1 or TRBD2 (6 bases each). V was pared by 8 bases and J by 4 bases, with 15 bases between. CDR1 MDHEN and CDR2 SYDVKM come from the germline V gene. This CDR3 spans 15 amino acids. The CDR3 sequence is CASGTGAEGANVLTF. The CDR3 region has the DNA TGTGCCAGCGGAACGGGGGCGGAAGGGGCCAACGTCCTGACTTTC.

Comment on this clone: This CDR3 is also generated by other DNA sequences in the sample. The chain joins TRBV28 to TRBJ2-7, with D unclear. The V end was cut by 6 bases, the J end by 4 bases, with 10 bases between. This CDR3 has 12 amino acids. Germline V CDR1 and CDR2: MDHEN, SYDVKM. CDR3 loop: CASSLVGYEQYF. As DNA, the CDR3 is TGTGCCAGCAGCCTAGTCGGTTACGAGCAGTACTTC.

Of note for this clone: Different DNA sequences within this sample yield the same CDR3. V gene TRBV2 combines with J gene TRBJ1-1; 8 positions agree with TRBD1. J lost 1 base, V lost 4 bases, and 5 bases had no gene match. This CDR3 has 15 amino acids. Germline CDR1 reads SNHLY; CDR2 reads FYNNEI. For the CDR3, the DNA is TGTGCCAGCAGTGGAACAGGGGGTGCGAACACTGAAGCTTTCTTT. Translated, it gives CASSGTGGANTEAFF.

The chain employs TRBV5-1 and TRBJ2-1; 12 bases match TRBD2. CDR3 size: 17 residues. With V trimmed by 3 bases and J by 7 bases, 11 bases remained unmatched. Germline V lookup: CDR1 SGHRS, CDR2 YFSETQ. CDR3 in amino acids: CASSSMAWLAGGNEQFF. The CDR3 coding sequence is TGCGCCAGCAGCTCAATGGCCTGGCTAGCGGGAGGGAATGAGCAGTTCTTC.

This chain connects TRBV7-3 to TRBJ2-1, with D possibly TRBD2 on 5 matching bases. This CDR3 contains 15 residues. V lost 5 bases to trimming and J lost 0 bases, with 11 bases between them. Germline V gene lookup returns CDR1 SGHTA and CDR2 FQGTGA. The CDR3 reads CASSRGPSSYNEQFF. For the CDR3, the DNA is TGTGCCAGCAGCCGCGGGCCGAGCTCCTACAATGAGCAGTTCTTC.

This chain uses TRBV10-3 with TRBJ1-2, with a possible D match to TRBD1 (6 bases). The CDR3 runs 13 residues. In germline, CDR1 is ENHRY, CDR2 SYGVKD. Trimming shortened V by 5 bases and J by 7 bases, and 14 bases separated the two germline ends. In DNA, the CDR3 is TGTGCCATCAGTCTACAGGGTGGTGCTGGCTACACCTTC. Translation: CAISLQGGAGYTF.

The V gene is TRBV18, the J gene TRBJ1-2; unclear D gene. The CDR3 covers 16 residues. The germline V and J ends were trimmed by 6 bases and 5 bases, with 22 bases remaining between them. The germline V gene has CDR1 KGHSH and CDR2 LQKENI. CDR3 amino acids: CASSTTKAAPRYGYTF. The DNA for the CDR3 is TGTGCCAGCTCGACCACCAAGGCCGCCCCTCGGTATGGCTACACCTTC.

This chain links TRBV5-6 with TRBJ2-3; D gene ambiguous. Trimming took 4 bases from V and 6 from J, leaving 15 bases between them. This CDR3 has 14 residues. Per the germline V gene, CDR1 is SGHDT and CDR2 is YYEEEE. As DNA, the CDR3 is TGTGCCAGCAGCCGCGAGGTGGGTTCCGATACGCAGTATTTT. Translating it yields CASSREVGSDTQYF.

Only one count was recorded for this clone. The chain recombines TRBV2 with TRBJ2-5; D is unresolved. The CDR3 loop spans 14 amino acids. The V gene lost 2 bases and the J gene lost 2 bases, with 9 bases spanning the gap. Germline assignment: CDR1 SNHLY and CDR2 FYNNEI. The CDR3 is CASSELTVQETQYF. As DNA, the CDR3 is TGTGCCAGCAGTGAATTGACGGTTCAAGAGACCCAGTACTTC.

This rearrangement joins TRBV7-2 to TRBJ2-7, with 10 bases lining up with TRBD2. J was trimmed by 6 bases and V by 4 bases; bases with no gene match: 6. This CDR3 has 14 residues. CDR1 is SGHTA and CDR2 is FQGNSA in the germline V gene. The CDR3 loop reads CASSSQAGGGEQYF. CDR3 in DNA: TGTGCCAGCAGCTCCCAAGCGGGAGGGGGCGAGCAGTACTTC.

V is TRBV18 and J is TRBJ2-1; unclear D gene. Germline-derived CDR1 and CDR2 are KGHSH and LQKENI. Trimming cost V 2 bases and J 6 bases, with 11 bases left between them. This CDR3 has 14 amino acids. The CDR3 region is CASSPVSRPNEQFF. CDR3 coding DNA: TGTGCCAGCTCACCAGTCTCCAGGCCCAATGAGCAGTTCTTC.

The rearrangement joins TRBV6-1 to TRBJ1-6; D gene ambiguous. CDR1 is MNHNS and CDR2 is SASEGT in the germline V gene. CDR3 length equals 16 residues. Trimming took off 5 bases at V and 0 bases at J, with 11 bases between the two ends. CDR3 DNA sequence: TGTGCCAGCAGTCAAGGGAGGAGCTCCTATAATTCACCCCTCCACTTT. This codes for CASSQGRSSYNSPLHF.

The J gene is TRBJ1-1, the V gene TRBV5-1, with D perhaps TRBD1 (5 bases). There are 15 residues in the CDR3. Germline CDR1 SGHRS, CDR2 YFSETQ. V was trimmed by 4 bases and J by 1 base, leaving 14 bases between them. The CDR3 region has the DNA TGCGCCAGCAGCACCACGACAGAACAGAACACTGAAGCTTTCTTT. It translates to CASSTTTEQNTEAFF.

This clone came up once. The rearrangement joins TRBV5-1 to TRBJ2-1; TRBD2 aligns across 10 bases. Trimming took 7 bases from V and 10 from J; bases not matched to a gene: 11. The V gene's germline CDR1 is SGHRS and CDR2 YFSETQ. The CDR3 totals 14 residues. This chain's CDR3 is CASLWASGSGEQFF. The CDR3 bases are TGCGCCAGCCTCTGGGCTAGCGGGAGTGGCGAGCAGTTCTTC.

V is TRBV19 and J is TRBJ2-7; TRBD2 aligns across 13 bases. The ends lost 4 bases at V and 2 bases at J; junction bases unmatched: 2. CDR3 length: 15 residues. Germline V gives CDR1 LNHDA, CDR2 SQIVND (reference sequence). CDR3 sequence: CASSKGTSGTYEQYF. The CDR3 DNA reads TGTGCCAGTAGTAAAGGGACTAGCGGGACCTACGAGCAGTACTTC.

The CDR3 loop is CASSFLGSGYTF. In nucleotides, the CDR3 is TGTGCCAGCAGCTTTCTTGGCAGTGGCTACACCTTC. The chain recombines TRBV7-2 with TRBJ1-2; D call uncertain. The CDR3 length is 12 residues. CDR1 and CDR2 (germline): SGHTA, FQGNSA. The V and J ends lost 3 bases and 7 bases respectively, with 9 bases between them. The whole variable domain, filled in from reference TRBV7-2 and TRBJ1-2, reads GAGVSQSPSNKVTEKGKDVELRCDPISGHTALYWYRQSLGQGLEFLIYFQGNSAPDKSGLPSDRFSAERTGGSVSTLTIQRTQQEDSAVYLCASSFLGSGYTFGSGTRLTVV.

V and J are TRBV28 and TRBJ1-4, with D unresolved. The CDR3 totals 14 residues. V was trimmed by 3 bases and J by 8 bases, leaving 13 bases between them. Germline values: CDR1 MDHEN, CDR2 SYDVKM. The CDR3 DNA reads TGTGCCAGCAGTTTGAGCCCGCCACGGGAAAAACTGTTTTTT. This codes for CASSLSPPREKLFF.